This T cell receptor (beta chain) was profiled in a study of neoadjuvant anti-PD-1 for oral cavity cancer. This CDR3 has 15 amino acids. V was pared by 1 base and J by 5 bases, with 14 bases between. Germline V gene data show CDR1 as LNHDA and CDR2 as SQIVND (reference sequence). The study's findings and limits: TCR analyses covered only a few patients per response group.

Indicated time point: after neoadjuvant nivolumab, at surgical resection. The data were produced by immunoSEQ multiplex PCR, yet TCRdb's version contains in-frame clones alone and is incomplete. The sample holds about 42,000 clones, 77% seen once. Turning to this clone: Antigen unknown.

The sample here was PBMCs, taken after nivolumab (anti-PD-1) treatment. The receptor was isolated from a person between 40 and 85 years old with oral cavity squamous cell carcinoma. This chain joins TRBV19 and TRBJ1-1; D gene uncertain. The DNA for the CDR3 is TGTGCCAGTAGTATAGCAGGCCTCCGTGGAACTGAAGCTTTCTTT. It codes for CASSIAGLRGTEAFF.